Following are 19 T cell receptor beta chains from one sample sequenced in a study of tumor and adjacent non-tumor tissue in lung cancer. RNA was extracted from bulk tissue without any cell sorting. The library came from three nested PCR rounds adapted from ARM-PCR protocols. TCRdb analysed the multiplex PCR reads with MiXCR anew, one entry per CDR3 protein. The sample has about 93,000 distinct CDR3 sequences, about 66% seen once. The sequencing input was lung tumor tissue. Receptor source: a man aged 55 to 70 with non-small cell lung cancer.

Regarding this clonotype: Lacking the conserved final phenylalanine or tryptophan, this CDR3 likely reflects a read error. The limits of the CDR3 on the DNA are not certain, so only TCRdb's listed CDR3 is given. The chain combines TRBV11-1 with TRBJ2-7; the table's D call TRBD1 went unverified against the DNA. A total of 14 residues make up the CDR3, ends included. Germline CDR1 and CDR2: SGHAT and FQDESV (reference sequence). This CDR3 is CASSHGRRPGERYL.

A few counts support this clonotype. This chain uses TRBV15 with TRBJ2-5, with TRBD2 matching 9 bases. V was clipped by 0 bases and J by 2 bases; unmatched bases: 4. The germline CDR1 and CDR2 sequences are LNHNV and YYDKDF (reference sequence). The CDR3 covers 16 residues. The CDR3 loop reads CATSRDKGLAQETQYF. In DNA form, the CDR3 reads TGTGCCACCAGCAGAGATAAGGGACTAGCTCAAGAGACCCAGTACTTC.

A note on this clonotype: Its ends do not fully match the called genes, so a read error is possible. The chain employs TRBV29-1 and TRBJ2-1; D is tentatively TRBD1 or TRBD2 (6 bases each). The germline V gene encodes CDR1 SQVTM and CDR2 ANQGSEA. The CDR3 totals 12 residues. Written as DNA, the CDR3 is TGCAGCACCCGGGGGCAATGGGGTGAGCACTTCTTC. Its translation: CSTRGQWGEHFF.

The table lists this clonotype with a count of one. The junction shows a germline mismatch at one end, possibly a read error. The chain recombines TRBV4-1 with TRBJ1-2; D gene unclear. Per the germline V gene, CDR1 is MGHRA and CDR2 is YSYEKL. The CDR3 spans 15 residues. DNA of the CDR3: TGCGCCAGCAGCCAAAGAACCCATCTAGAGTATGGCTACACATTC. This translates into CASSQRTHLEYGYTF.

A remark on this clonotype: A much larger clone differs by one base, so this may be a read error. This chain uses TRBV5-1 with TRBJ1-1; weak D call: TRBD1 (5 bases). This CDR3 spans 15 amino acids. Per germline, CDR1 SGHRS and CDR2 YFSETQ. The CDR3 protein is CPSSLDIQEHTEAFF. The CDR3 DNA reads TGCCCCAGCAGCTTGGACATCCAAGAGCACACTGAAGCTTTCTTT.

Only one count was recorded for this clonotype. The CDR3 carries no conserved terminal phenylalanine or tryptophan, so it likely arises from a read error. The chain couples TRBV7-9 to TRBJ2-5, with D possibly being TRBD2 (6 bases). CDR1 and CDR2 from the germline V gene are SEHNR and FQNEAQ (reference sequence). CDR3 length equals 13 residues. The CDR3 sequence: CVSSLNSGEAQYV. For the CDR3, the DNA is TGTGTCAGCAGCTTAAACAGTGGGGAGGCCCAGTACGTC.

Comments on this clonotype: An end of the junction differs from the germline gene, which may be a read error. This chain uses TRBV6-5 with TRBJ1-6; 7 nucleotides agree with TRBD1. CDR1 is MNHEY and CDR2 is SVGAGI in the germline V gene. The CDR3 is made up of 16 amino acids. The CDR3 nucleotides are TGTGCCAGCAGAAGGACAGGCGCGGTAGAGAATTTACCCCTCCACTTT. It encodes CASRRTGAVENLPLHF.

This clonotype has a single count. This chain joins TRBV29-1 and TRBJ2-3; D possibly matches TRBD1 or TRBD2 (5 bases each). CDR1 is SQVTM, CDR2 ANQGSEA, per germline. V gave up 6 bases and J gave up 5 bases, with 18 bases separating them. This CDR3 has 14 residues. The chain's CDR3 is CSVPLSGPGDTQYF. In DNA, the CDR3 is TGCAGCGTCCCCCTGTCGGGGCCGGGAGATACGCAGTATTTT.

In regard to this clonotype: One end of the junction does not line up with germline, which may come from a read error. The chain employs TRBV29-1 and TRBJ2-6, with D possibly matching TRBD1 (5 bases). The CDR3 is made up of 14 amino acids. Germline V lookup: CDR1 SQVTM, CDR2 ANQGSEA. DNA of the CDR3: TGCAGCGTTGCTCTTTACTCTGGGGCCGACGTCCTGACTTTC. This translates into CSVALYSGADVLTF.

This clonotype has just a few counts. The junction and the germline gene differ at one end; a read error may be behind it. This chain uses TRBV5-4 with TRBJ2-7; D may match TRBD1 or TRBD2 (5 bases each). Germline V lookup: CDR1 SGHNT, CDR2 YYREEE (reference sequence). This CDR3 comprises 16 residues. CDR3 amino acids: CANSRGSGTLTYEQYF. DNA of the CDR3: TGTGCCAACAGCCGAGGATCCGGGACGCTGACCTACGAGCAGTACTTC.

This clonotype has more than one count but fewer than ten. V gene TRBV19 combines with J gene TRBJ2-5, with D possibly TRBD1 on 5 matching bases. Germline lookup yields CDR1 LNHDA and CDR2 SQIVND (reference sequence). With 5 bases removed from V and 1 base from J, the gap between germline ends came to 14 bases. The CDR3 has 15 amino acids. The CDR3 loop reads CASSHTLDTQETQYF. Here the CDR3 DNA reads TGTGCCAGTAGTCACACCCTGGACACCCAAGAGACCCAGTACTTC.

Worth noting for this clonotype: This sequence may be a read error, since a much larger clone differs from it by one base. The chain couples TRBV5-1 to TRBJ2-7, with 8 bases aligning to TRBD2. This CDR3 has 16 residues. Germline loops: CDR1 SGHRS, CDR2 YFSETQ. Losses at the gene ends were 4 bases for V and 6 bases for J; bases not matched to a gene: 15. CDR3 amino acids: CASSASNGRALAEQYF. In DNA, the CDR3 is TGCGCCAGCAGCGCGTCTAACGGGAGGGCCCTCGCCGAGCAGTACTTC.

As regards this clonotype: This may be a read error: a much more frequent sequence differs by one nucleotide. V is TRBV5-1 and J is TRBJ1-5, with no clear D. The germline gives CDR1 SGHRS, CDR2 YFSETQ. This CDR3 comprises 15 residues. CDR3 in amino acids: CTSSLDGSSNQPQHF. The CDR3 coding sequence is TGCACCAGCAGCTTGGACGGGTCGAGCAATCAGCCCCAGCATTTT.

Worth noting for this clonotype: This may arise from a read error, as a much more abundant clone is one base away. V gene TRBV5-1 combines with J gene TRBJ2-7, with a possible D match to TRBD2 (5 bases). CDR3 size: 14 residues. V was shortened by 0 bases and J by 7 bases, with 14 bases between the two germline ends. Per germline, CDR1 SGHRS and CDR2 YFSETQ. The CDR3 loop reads CASSLGSVVREQYF. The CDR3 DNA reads TGCGCCAGCAGCTTGGGTAGCGTGGTTCGGGAGCAGTACTTC.

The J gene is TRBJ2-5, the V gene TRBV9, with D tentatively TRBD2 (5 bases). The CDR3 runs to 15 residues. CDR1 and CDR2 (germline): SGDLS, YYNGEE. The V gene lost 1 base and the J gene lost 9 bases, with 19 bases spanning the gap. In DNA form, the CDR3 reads TGTGCCAGCAGCGTATCAGACGCCCATGAGGAGGCCCAGTACTTC. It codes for CASSVSDAHEEAQYF.

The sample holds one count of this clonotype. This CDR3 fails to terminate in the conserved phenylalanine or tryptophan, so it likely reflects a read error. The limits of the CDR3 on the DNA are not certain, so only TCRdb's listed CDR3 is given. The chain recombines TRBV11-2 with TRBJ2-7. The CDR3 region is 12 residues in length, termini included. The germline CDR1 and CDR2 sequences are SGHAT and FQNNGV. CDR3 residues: CASSLGLHEQCS.

CDR3 sequence: CASSFQAPPNPIETQYF. CDR3 coding DNA: TGTGCCAGCAGCTTCCAAGCCCCACCAAATCCTATAGAGACCCAGTACTTC. The rearrangement uses TRBV11-2 and TRBJ2-5, with D uncertain. V gave up 3 bases and J gave up 4 bases, with 21 bases separating them. Germline V gene data show CDR1 as SGHAT and CDR2 as FQNNGV. The CDR3 length is 17 residues.

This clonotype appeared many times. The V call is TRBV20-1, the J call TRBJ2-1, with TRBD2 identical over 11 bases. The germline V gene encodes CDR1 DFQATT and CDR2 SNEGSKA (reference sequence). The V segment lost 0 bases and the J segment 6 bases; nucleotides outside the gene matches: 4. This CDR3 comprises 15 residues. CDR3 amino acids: CSAREGSGRGNEQFF. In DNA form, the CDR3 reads TGCAGTGCTAGAGAAGGTAGCGGGAGGGGCAATGAGCAGTTCTTC.

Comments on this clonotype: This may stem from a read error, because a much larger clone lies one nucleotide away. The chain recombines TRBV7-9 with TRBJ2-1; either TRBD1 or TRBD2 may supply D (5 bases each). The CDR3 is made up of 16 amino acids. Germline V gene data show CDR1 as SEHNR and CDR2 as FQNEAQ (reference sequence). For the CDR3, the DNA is TGTGCCAGCAACTTAGGCGAGAGGGGATGGTACAATGAGCAGTTCTTC. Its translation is CASNLGERGWYNEQFF.